The rows below give T cell receptor beta chains drawn from one sample of a study of blood T cell repertoires in COVID-19. The assay was immunoSEQ multiplex PCR, and TCRdb's table has in-frame clones only and misses some. The table lists about 190,000 clones, around 83% of them singletons. Sequenced: PBMCs or T cells enriched from blood (not recorded which). The receptor source for this set is a woman in her thirties or forties in a cohort exposed to, infected with or recovered from COVID-19 (not recorded which). Each CDR3 is given with its conserved first and last residue. The D gene is left open where the match is weak. Clone size is shown for a subset of rows, as once, few, many or a class of expanded clone.

cdr3_length	clone_size	d_call	j_call	v_call	cdr3_aa	cdr3_nt
12	few	-	TRBJ2-5	TRBV7-9	CASSLPEETQYF	TGTGCCAGCAGCTTACCGGAAGAGACCCAGTACTTC
15	-	TRBD2	TRBJ2-7	TRBV4-3	CASSQIAGALYEQYF	TGCGCCAGCAGCCAGATAGCGGGAGCGCTCTACGAGCAGTACTTC
13	few	-	TRBJ1-2	TRBV7-2	CASSLVETSGYTF	TGTGCCAGCAGCTTAGTAGAAACCTCTGGCTACACCTTC
18	many	-	TRBJ1-3	TRBV28	CASSLNHRDWNSGNTIYF	TGTGCCAGCAGTTTAAACCACCGGGACTGGAACTCTGGAAACACCATATATTTT
16	once	TRBD2	TRBJ2-1	TRBV5-4	CASRDEASGAYNEQFF	TGTGCCAGCAGGGACGAGGCTAGCGGGGCCTACAATGAGCAGTTCTTC
17	once	TRBD1	TRBJ1-1	TRBV5-1	CASSIGGRSPPNTEAFF	TGCGCCAGCAGCATAGGGGGCCGTTCCCCCCCGAACACTGAAGCTTTCTTT
14	-	-	TRBJ2-3	TRBV6-4	CASSDWGDTDTQYF	TGTGCCAGCAGTGACTGGGGGGACACAGATACGCAGTATTTT
14	-	TRBD1	TRBJ2-5	TRBV12-5	CASGAGTGEETQYF	TGTGCTAGTGGTGCGGGGACAGGGGAAGAGACCCAGTACTTC
13	-	-	TRBJ2-7	TRBV11-3	CASSLVPVAEQYF	TGTGCCAGCAGCTTAGTCCCCGTGGCCGAGCAGTACTTC
15	-	-	TRBJ2-1	TRBV7-9	CASSFLDSPYNEQFF	TGTGCCAGCAGCTTCCTGGACAGCCCCTACAATGAGCAGTTCTTC
15	-	TRBD1	TRBJ1-6	TRBV7-2	CASRPRTGDNSPLHF	TGTGCCAGCAGGCCCAGGACAGGAGATAATTCACCCCTCCACTTT
13	-	TRBD1	TRBJ2-3	TRBV28	CASTRQGADTQYF	TGTGCCAGCACGAGACAGGGAGCAGATACGCAGTATTTT
15	-	-	TRBJ1-6	TRBV2	CASILQTNYNSPLHF	TGTGCCAGCATTTTACAGACGAACTATAATTCACCCCTCCACTTT
16	-	TRBD1	TRBJ1-6	TRBV28	CASSPRTGIFDSPLHF	TGTGCCAGCAGTCCAAGGACAGGAATTTTTGATTCACCCCTCCACTTT
15	few	-	TRBJ1-5	TRBV5-8	CASSPQGGSNQPQHF	TGTGCCAGCAGCCCCCAGGGTGGTAGCAATCAGCCCCAGCATTTT